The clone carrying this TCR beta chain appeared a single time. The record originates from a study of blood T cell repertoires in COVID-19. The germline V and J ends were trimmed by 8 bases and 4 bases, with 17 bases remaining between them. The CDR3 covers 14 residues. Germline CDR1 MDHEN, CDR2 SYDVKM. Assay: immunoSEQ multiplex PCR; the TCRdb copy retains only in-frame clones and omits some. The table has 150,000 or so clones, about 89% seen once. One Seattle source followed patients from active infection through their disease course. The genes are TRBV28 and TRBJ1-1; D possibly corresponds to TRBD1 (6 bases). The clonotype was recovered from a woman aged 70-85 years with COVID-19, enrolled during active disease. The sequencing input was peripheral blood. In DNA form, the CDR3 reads TGTGCCAGCCGAACCAGGGGATTGAGCACTGAAGCTTTCTTT. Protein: CASRTRGLSTEAFF.